The rows below give T cell receptor beta chains drawn from one sample of a study of identical twins. Each CDR3 protein is one row after TCRdb ran MiXCR on the 5' RACE reads. The sample yields about 160,000 distinct CDR3 sequences, under 4.5% seen once. The sample taken for sequencing was memory T cells sorted from blood. The receptor source for this set is a man younger than 30 in good health. Both conserved end residues are part of each CDR3. The order of the fields is clone size, V gene, D gene, J gene, CDR3 protein, CDR3 DNA. The D gene is left open where the match is weak. Clone sizes are given selectively: once, few, many, or a class where the clone is expanded.

size: many; V: TRBV20-1; D: TRBD1; J: TRBJ2-7; CDR3: CSAEARDRTYEQYF; DNA: TGCAGTGCTGAAGCCCGGGACAGGACCTACGAGCAGTACTTC
size: many; V: TRBV20-1; D: TRBD2; J: TRBJ2-1; CDR3: CSGLIPSGMGSNEQFF; DNA: TGCAGTGGCCTCATCCCCAGCGGGATGGGTAGCAATGAGCAGTTCTTC
size: many; V: TRBV11-3; D: TRBD1; J: TRBJ2-5; CDR3: CASSFSGTGKETQYF; DNA: TGTGCCAGCAGCTTCTCCGGGACAGGGAAAGAGACCCAGTACTTC
size: many; V: TRBV7-3; D: NA; J: TRBJ2-4; CDR3: CASSLGPRDIQYF; DNA: TGTGCCAGCAGCTTAGGGCCCCGGGACATTCAGTACTTC
size: NA; V: TRBV11-2; D: TRBD2; J: TRBJ2-1; CDR3: CASSPTEAGGRNEQFF; DNA: TGTGCCAGCAGCCCCACCGAGGCGGGAGGTAGGAATGAGCAGTTCTTC
size: many; V: TRBV12-3/TRBV12-4; D: NA; J: TRBJ2-5; CDR3: CASSRPRETQYF; DNA: TGTGCCAGCAGCCGCCCCCGGGAGACCCAGTACTTC
size: many; V: TRBV27; D: TRBD2; J: TRBJ2-3; CDR3: CASSLGLALGTQYF; DNA: TGTGCCAGCAGTTTGGGACTAGCGTTAGGTACGCAGTATTTT
size: many; V: TRBV20-1; D: NA; J: TRBJ2-3; CDR3: CSARGGGLTDTQYF; DNA: TGCAGTGCTAGAGGGGGCGGACTCACAGATACGCAGTATTTT
size: many; V: TRBV3-1; D: NA; J: TRBJ2-6; CDR3: CASSQDPGFSGANVLTF; DNA: TGTGCCAGCAGCCAAGATCCCGGATTCTCTGGGGCCAACGTCCTGACTTTC
size: many; V: TRBV7-2; D: TRBD2; J: TRBJ2-7; CDR3: CASSLLGLANAGEQYF; DNA: TGTGCCAGCAGCTTACTGGGACTAGCGAACGCGGGGGAGCAGTACTTC
size: few; V: TRBV11-3; D: NA; J: TRBJ2-5; CDR3: CASSGRSETQYF; DNA: TGTGCCAGCAGCGGGCGTTCGGAGACCCAGTACTTC
size: many; V: TRBV20-1; D: TRBD1; J: TRBJ2-7; CDR3: CSAHRTGTGDYEQYF; DNA: TGCAGTGCTCACCGGACCGGGACAGGAGACTACGAGCAGTACTTC
size: many; V: TRBV9; D: TRBD2; J: TRBJ2-1; CDR3: CASSTLAGGLSYNEQFF; DNA: TGTGCCAGCAGCACGCTAGCGGGAGGGCTATCCTACAATGAGCAGTTCTTC
size: many; V: TRBV28; D: TRBD1; J: TRBJ1-3; CDR3: CASSYRQGAGNTIYF; DNA: TGTGCCAGCAGTTATCGACAGGGGGCTGGAAACACCATATATTTT
size: many; V: TRBV11-3; D: NA; J: TRBJ2-1; CDR3: CASSPGAAGIEQFF; DNA: TGTGCCAGCAGCCCCGGGGCGGCGGGGATTGAGCAGTTCTTC
size: many; V: TRBV19; D: NA; J: TRBJ2-2; CDR3: CASSIPTGELFF; DNA: TGTGCCAGTAGTATACCCACCGGGGAGCTGTTTTTT
size: many; V: TRBV5-1; D: NA; J: TRBJ2-3; CDR3: CASSFGRRTDTQYF; DNA: TGCGCCAGCAGCTTTGGGAGACGCACAGATACGCAGTATTTT
size: many; V: TRBV29-1; D: TRBD1; J: TRBJ1-4; CDR3: CSVRQGGIGKLFF; DNA: TGCAGCGTCCGACAGGGCGGTATTGGAAAACTGTTTTTT
size: many; V: TRBV20-1; D: NA; J: TRBJ2-7; CDR3: CSASQPTGLSEQYF; DNA: TGCAGTGCTTCCCAGCCGACTGGCTTAAGCGAGCAGTACTTC
size: many; V: TRBV27; D: TRBD2; J: TRBJ2-3; CDR3: CASSFSSGRRGTQYF; DNA: TGTGCCAGCAGTTTTTCTAGCGGGAGGCGGGGTACGCAGTATTTT
size: many; V: TRBV29-1; D: NA; J: TRBJ2-3; CDR3: CSVDVPGADTQYF; DNA: TGCAGCGTGGATGTCCCGGGGGCAGATACGCAGTATTTT
size: many; V: TRBV20-1; D: TRBD1; J: TRBJ2-3; CDR3: CSASGRDRVTDTQYF; DNA: TGCAGTGCAAGCGGCCGGGACAGGGTCACAGATACGCAGTATTTT
size: many; V: TRBV5-1; D: NA; J: TRBJ1-5; CDR3: CASSLEGDSNQPQHF; DNA: TGCGCCAGCAGCTTGGAAGGGGATAGCAATCAGCCCCAGCATTTT
size: many; V: TRBV5-5; D: TRBD2; J: TRBJ2-5; CDR3: CASSPIIAGIGQETQYF; DNA: TGTGCCAGCAGCCCCATCATAGCGGGAATAGGTCAAGAGACCCAGTACTTC
size: few; V: TRBV19; D: TRBD2; J: TRBJ2-1; CDR3: CASSSGTSDYNEQFF; DNA: TGTGCCAGTAGTAGCGGGACTAGCGACTACAATGAGCAGTTCTTC
size: many; V: TRBV6-2/TRBV6-3; D: NA; J: TRBJ2-7; CDR3: CASTRGYEQYF; DNA: TGTGCCAGCACTCGGGGATACGAGCAGTACTTC
size: many; V: TRBV4-1; D: TRBD2; J: TRBJ2-1; CDR3: CASSHPNPGLAGYEQFF; DNA: TGCGCCAGCAGCCATCCTAATCCGGGACTAGCGGGATACGAGCAGTTCTTC
size: many; V: TRBV19; D: NA; J: TRBJ2-1; CDR3: CASSMWLASRNEQFF; DNA: TGTGCCAGTAGTATGTGGCTAGCAAGCAGGAATGAGCAGTTCTTC
size: many; V: TRBV5-4; D: TRBD2; J: TRBJ2-3; CDR3: CASSFLAGYTDTQYF; DNA: TGTGCCAGCAGCTTTCTAGCGGGATATACAGATACGCAGTATTTT
size: NA; V: TRBV18; D: NA; J: TRBJ2-5; CDR3: CASSRTTGTTEETQYF; DNA: TGTGCCAGCTCACGGACTACTGGGACAACGGAGGAGACCCAGTACTTC
size: many; V: TRBV5-1; D: NA; J: TRBJ2-5; CDR3: CASSLESLETQYF; DNA: TGCGCCAGCAGCTTGGAGAGTCTGGAGACCCAGTACTTC
size: many; V: TRBV11-3; D: NA; J: TRBJ2-2; CDR3: CASSSWTDTNTGELFF; DNA: TGTGCCAGCAGCTCATGGACAGATACGAACACCGGGGAGCTGTTTTTT
size: many; V: TRBV5-6; D: NA; J: TRBJ2-3; CDR3: CASSRRGQANTQYF; DNA: TGTGCCAGCTCACGCCGGGGCCAGGCGAATACGCAGTATTTT
size: many; V: TRBV12-3/TRBV12-4; D: NA; J: TRBJ2-1; CDR3: CASSLGIPREDEQFF; DNA: TGTGCCAGCAGTTTAGGTATACCCCGAGAGGATGAGCAGTTCTTC
size: few; V: TRBV29-1; D: TRBD2; J: TRBJ2-5; CDR3: CSDYLGAAGGYQETQYF; DNA: TGCAGCGACTACCTGGGGGCGGCGGGGGGGTACCAAGAGACCCAGTACTTC
size: many; V: TRBV12-3/TRBV12-4; D: TRBD1; J: TRBJ2-4; CDR3: CASERTGESIQYF; DNA: TGTGCCAGCGAGCGGACAGGGGAATCAATTCAGTACTTC
size: many; V: TRBV4-2; D: NA; J: TRBJ2-4; CDR3: CASSQKTGLYGNIQYF; DNA: TGTGCCAGCAGCCAAAAAACAGGGCTCTATGGAAACATTCAGTACTTC
size: NA; V: TRBV30; D: TRBD1; J: TRBJ2-7; CDR3: CAWIRDRGSYEQYF; DNA: TGTGCCTGGATTCGGGACAGGGGATCCTACGAGCAGTACTTC
size: many; V: TRBV4-1; D: NA; J: TRBJ2-5; CDR3: CASSQPLGSMETQYF; DNA: TGCGCCAGCAGCCAACCCCTAGGGAGTATGGAGACCCAGTACTTC
size: many; V: TRBV6-1; D: TRBD2; J: TRBJ2-7; CDR3: CASSETSGSYEQYF; DNA: TGTGCCAGCAGTGAGACTAGCGGTTCTTACGAGCAGTACTTC
size: NA; V: TRBV25-1; D: NA; J: TRBJ2-7; CDR3: CASRKSGATYEQYF; DNA: TGTGCCAGCAGGAAATCCGGGGCTACCTACGAGCAGTACTTC
size: many; V: TRBV7-6; D: NA; J: TRBJ1-1; CDR3: CASSSSIRTGDTEAFF; DNA: TGTGCCAGCAGCTCGTCAATCCGGACGGGCGACACTGAAGCTTTCTTT
size: many; V: TRBV5-1; D: NA; J: TRBJ2-5; CDR3: CASSLSGTSYQETQYF; DNA: TGCGCCAGCAGCTTAAGCGGGACATCGTACCAAGAGACCCAGTACTTC
size: many; V: TRBV6-1; D: NA; J: TRBJ2-5; CDR3: CASSTLTPQETQYF; DNA: TGTGCCAGCAGTACCCTGACTCCCCAGGAGACCCAGTACTTC
size: many; V: TRBV28; D: NA; J: TRBJ1-4; CDR3: CASRPQGMNEKLFF; DNA: TGTGCCAGCAGGCCCCAGGGGATGAATGAAAAACTGTTTTTT
size: few; V: TRBV20-1; D: TRBD1; J: TRBJ1-5; CDR3: CSATVGTGVWSNQPQHF; DNA: TGCAGTGCTACGGTGGGGACAGGGGTGTGGAGCAATCAGCCCCAGCATTTT
size: many; V: TRBV10-3; D: TRBD1; J: TRBJ2-2; CDR3: CAIRGTGVNTGELFF; DNA: TGTGCCATCAGGGGGACAGGGGTAAACACCGGGGAGCTGTTTTTT